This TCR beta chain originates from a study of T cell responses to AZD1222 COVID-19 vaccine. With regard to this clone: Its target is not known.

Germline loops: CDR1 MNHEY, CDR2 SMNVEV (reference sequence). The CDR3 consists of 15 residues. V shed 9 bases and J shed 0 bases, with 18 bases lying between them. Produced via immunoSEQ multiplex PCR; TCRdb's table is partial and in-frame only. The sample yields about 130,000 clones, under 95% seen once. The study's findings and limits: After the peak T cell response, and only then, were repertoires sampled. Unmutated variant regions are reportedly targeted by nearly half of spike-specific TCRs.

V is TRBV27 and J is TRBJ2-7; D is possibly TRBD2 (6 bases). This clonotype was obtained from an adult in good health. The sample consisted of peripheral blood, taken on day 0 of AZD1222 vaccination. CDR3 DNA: TGTGCCAGTAGCGGTTACCGAACACCCTCCTACGAGCAGTACTTC. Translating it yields CASSGYRTPSYEQYF.